The TCR beta chain under discussion was sequenced for a study of CD8 T cells in Susac syndrome. This CDR3 has 17 residues. The germline gives CDR1 SGHRS, CDR2 YFSETQ. Germline trimming cut 0 bases from V and 2 bases from J; bases unmatched to any gene: 5. The RNA input was roughly 0.45 to 1 ug, and it was reverse transcribed with random hexamers. MiXCR, run by TCRdb on the immunoSEQ multiplex PCR reads, gives a single entry per CDR3 protein. The sample lists nearly 25,000 distinct CDR3 sequences, 93% occurring once. Material for sequencing was CD8+ T cells from PBMCs. The receptor's source is a human donor with Susac syndrome. V and J are TRBV5-1 and TRBJ2-3, with TRBD2 identical over 11 bases. The DNA for the CDR3 is TGCGCCAGCAGCTTGGCCCCTAGCGGGGGGAACACAGATACGCAGTATTTT. It yields the protein CASSLAPSGGNTDTQYF.